Presented here are 21 T cell receptor beta chains from one specimen sequenced in a study of blood T cell repertoires in COVID-19 (dated by TCRdb to 2018 to 2021). Library creation used the immunoSEQ multiplex PCR assay. The source is immuneACCESS, and TCRdb retained only in-frame sequences with V and J called. Part of the clones is not carried over; for the studies checked, unresolved V genes explain less than half of this, and the remainder is unexplained. In this sample the table shows more than 200,000 clones, approximately 89% of which occur a single time. Jointly, the top ten make up around 6.3% of the sample. Sequencing was carried out using peripheral blood. The receptors come from a woman aged 25 to 39 with COVID-19, enrolled during active disease.

J is TRBJ2-2 and V is TRBV5-6, with a possible D match to TRBD2 (6 bases). The CDR3 contains 14 residues. Germline V gene lookup returns CDR1 SGHDT and CDR2 YYEEEE. V lost 4 bases and J lost 7, with 14 bases in between. For the CDR3, the DNA is TGTGCCAGCAGCCTGGTAGGGGACTTCGGGGAGCTGTTTTTT. Protein: CASSLVGDFGELFF.

The chain couples TRBV11-2 to TRBJ2-7, with 8 bases that match TRBD2. The germline gives CDR1 SGHAT, CDR2 FQNNGV. The CDR3 spans 14 residues. V shed 5 bases and J 6 bases; nucleotides not matched to a gene: 9. The CDR3 region has the DNA TGTGCCAGCAGCCTCGGGGGGGAATCAGGCGAGCAGTACTTC. This codes for CASSLGGESGEQYF. The variable domain in full, with the rest retrieved from reference TRBV11-2 and TRBJ2-7, is EAGVAQSPRYKIIEKRQSVAFWCNPISGHATLYWYQQILGQGPKLLIQFQNNGVVDDSQLPKDRFSAERLKGVDSTLKIQPAKLEDSAVYLCASSLGGESGEQYFGPGTRLTVT.

The chain joins TRBV19 to TRBJ2-7; possibly TRBD2 for D (5 bases). The CDR3 contains 13 residues. Trimming cost V 7 bases and J 4 bases, with 14 bases left between them. Germline V lookup: CDR1 LNHDA, CDR2 SQIVND (reference sequence). This chain's CDR3 is CASTQASPYEQYF. CDR3 nucleotide sequence: TGTGCCAGTACCCAGGCTAGCCCTTACGAGCAGTACTTC.

In its sample, this clone was seen once. V is TRBV19 and J is TRBJ1-4, with 8 bases aligning to TRBD1. The CDR3 has 15 amino acids. CDR1 and CDR2 (germline): LNHDA, SQIVND (reference sequence). Trimming removed 5 bases from V and 7 bases from J; junction bases left unmatched: 9. Here the CDR3 reads CASSVGTGSSEKLFF. The CDR3 DNA reads TGTGCCAGTAGTGTCGGGACAGGAAGTAGTGAAAAACTGTTTTTT. Variable domain in full (rest from reference TRBV19 and TRBJ1-4): DGGITQSPKYLFRKEGQNVTLSCEQNLNHDAMYWYRQDPGQGLRLIYYSQIVNDFQKGDIAEGYSVSREKKESFPLTVTSAQKNPTAFYLCASSVGTGSSEKLFFGSGTQLSVL.

V and J are TRBV5-1 and TRBJ1-4; D is undetermined. V lost 5 bases to trimming and J lost 5 bases, with 10 bases between them. The CDR3 length is 13 residues. Germline V CDR1 and CDR2: SGHRS, YFSETQ. As DNA, the CDR3 is TGCGCCAGCAGTGGAGGGCCAAATGAAAAACTGTTTTTT. Amino acid sequence: CASSGGPNEKLFF.

The table lists this clone with a count of one. This chain connects TRBV3-1 (or the pseudogene TRBV3-2) to TRBJ1-2; 7 bases are shared with TRBD1. The V segment lost 2 bases and the J segment 4 bases; nucleotides outside the gene matches: 7. Germline V gene data show CDR1 as LGHDT and CDR2 as YNNKEL (reference sequence). The CDR3 covers 15 residues. The CDR3 DNA follows: TGTGCCAGCAGCCAAAGACAGGGACTGGTCTATGGCTACACCTTC. Its protein product is CASSQRQGLVYGYTF.

Only one count was recorded for this clone. The rearrangement uses TRBV27 and TRBJ2-1; 7 bases map to TRBD2. The CDR3 runs to 15 residues. The germline V gene encodes CDR1 MNHEY and CDR2 SMNVEV (reference sequence). V was pared by 5 bases and J by 0 bases, with 4 bases of the junction left unmatched. The CDR3: CASSNSGYSYNEQFF. CDR3 in DNA: TGTGCCAGCAGTAATAGCGGGTACTCCTACAATGAGCAGTTCTTC.

The V and J genes are TRBV14 and TRBJ1-2, with D unresolved. V lost 4 bases and J lost 7, with 19 bases in between. The CDR3 extends over 15 amino acids. Germline V lookup: CDR1 SGHDN, CDR2 FVKESK. The CDR3 loop is CASSLLFGPHPGYTF. DNA for the CDR3: TGTGCCAGCAGCCTGTTGTTTGGCCCTCATCCTGGCTACACCTTC.

The chain is built from TRBV11-2 and TRBJ1-1; perhaps TRBD1 as D (6 bases). The V end was cut by 3 bases, the J end by 3 bases, with 8 bases between. The CDR3 extends over 13 amino acids. Germline values: CDR1 SGHAT, CDR2 FQNNGV. CDR3 sequence reads: CASSFNRDTEAFF. The CDR3 DNA reads as TGTGCCAGCAGCTTCAACAGGGACACTGAAGCTTTCTTT.

This rearrangement joins TRBV6-6 to TRBJ2-3; D may be TRBD2 (6 bases). V lost 2 bases and J 5 bases, leaving 17 bases between the germline ends. This CDR3 region has 16 residues. Germline CDR1 MNHNY, CDR2 SVGAGI (reference sequence). The CDR3 loop is CASSYQREYGGDTQYF. The CDR3 bases are TGTGCCAGCAGTTACCAACGGGAGTACGGTGGAGATACGCAGTATTTT.

This clone occurred once. V and J are TRBV3-1 (or the pseudogene TRBV3-2) and TRBJ2-7, with D possibly TRBD1 on 5 matching bases. V gave up 4 bases and J gave up 6 bases, with 19 bases separating them. The CDR3 extends over 15 amino acids. Germline V gene lookup returns CDR1 LGHDT and CDR2 YNNKEL (reference sequence). CDR3: CASSRTQGTTGEQYV. The CDR3 coding sequence is TGTGCCAGCAGCCGGACGCAGGGTACCACGGGCGAGCAGTACGTC.

The V gene is TRBV9, the J gene TRBJ2-5, with 7 positions matching TRBD1. Germline V gene sequence: CDR1 SGDLS, CDR2 YYNGEE. V trimming: 4 bases; J trimming: 5 bases; junction bases outside the gene matches: 5. The CDR3 is 13 amino acids. The CDR3 DNA follows: TGTGCCAGCAGCCCGACAGGGACGGAGACCCAGTACTTC. Translated, it gives CASSPTGTETQYF.

The chain carries TRBV6-2 or TRBV6-3 and TRBJ1-5; 9 bases fit TRBD1. Germline assignment: CDR1 MNHEY and CDR2 SVGEGT. V was pared by 0 bases and J by 2 bases, with 17 bases of the junction left unmatched. CDR3 length: 21 amino acids. The CDR3, as DNA: TGTGCCAGCAGTTACTCGAGAATCTTCGGACAGGGGCCGTTCCGCAATCAGCCCCAGCATTTT. This gives the protein CASSYSRIFGQGPFRNQPQHF.

The chain has TRBV10-2 and TRBJ2-1; no reliable D call. CDR1 WSHSY and CDR2 SAAADI come from the germline V gene. This CDR3 comprises 12 residues. Trimming left V 8 bases short and J 6 bases short, with 11 bases between. CDR3 amino acids: CASQLVFNEQFF. CDR3 nucleotides: TGCGCCAGCCAGCTAGTTTTCAATGAGCAGTTCTTC.

The V call is TRBV19, the J call TRBJ2-5; a possible D gene is TRBD1 (6 bases). CDR3 size: 14 residues. V was pared by 4 bases and J by 5 bases, with 14 bases between. CDR1 is LNHDA, CDR2 SQIVND, per germline (reference sequence). CDR3 region: CASSNLQGLETQYF. DNA for the CDR3: TGTGCCAGTAGTAACCTACAGGGCTTGGAGACCCAGTACTTC. The full variable domain, its missing parts supplied by reference TRBV19 and TRBJ2-5, is DGGITQSPKYLFRKEGQNVTLSCEQNLNHDAMYWYRQDPGQGLRLIYYSQIVNDFQKGDIAEGYSVSREKKESFPLTVTSAQKNPTAFYLCASSNLQGLETQYFGPGTRLLVL.

The rearrangement links TRBV6-2 or TRBV6-3 to TRBJ1-6; D is uncertain. V was cut by 2 bases and J by 9 bases, with 11 bases left in between. The germline gives CDR1 MNHEY, CDR2 SVGEGT. This CDR3 has 14 amino acids. DNA of the CDR3: TGTGCCAGCAGTTACCAGATCCCAGGTTCACCCCTCCACTTT. Its protein product is CASSYQIPGSPLHF.

V and J are TRBV18 and TRBJ2-4, with 11 positions matching TRBD1. The CDR3 spans 16 residues. The junction had 5 bases not matched to a gene; V was cut back by 2 bases and J by 5 bases. Per germline, CDR1 KGHSH and CDR2 LQKENI. The CDR3 bases are TGTGCCAGCTCACCAGGGACAGGGGGACCGCAAAACATTCAGTACTTC. This codes for CASSPGTGGPQNIQYF.

V usage is TRBV29-1 and J usage is TRBJ2-3; weak D call: TRBD1 (6 bases). Germline CDR1 is SQVTM and CDR2 is ANQGSEA. The V end was cut by 5 bases, the J end by 1 base, with 10 bases between. The CDR3 extends over 13 amino acids. CDR3 sequence: CSVQGIGTDTQYF. CDR3 in DNA: TGCAGCGTTCAGGGGATTGGCACAGATACGCAGTATTTT.

This chain connects TRBV6-1 to TRBJ1-2; 9 nucleotides agree with TRBD1. The CDR3 has 16 residues. J gave up 4 bases and V 2 bases, and 8 bases lay outside the gene matches. CDR1 and CDR2 from the germline V gene are MNHNS and SASEGT. CDR3 protein: CASSEFGTGGFYGYTF. For the CDR3, the DNA is TGTGCCAGCAGTGAATTTGGAACAGGGGGCTTCTATGGCTACACCTTC.

This rearrangement joins TRBV28 to TRBJ2-7; D possibly corresponds to TRBD2 (6 bases). Germline loops: CDR1 MDHEN, CDR2 SYDVKM. The V end was cut by 2 bases, the J end by 5 bases, with 25 bases between. This CDR3 comprises 18 residues. CDR3 sequence reads: CASSLGFSREAVKDEQYF. CDR3 coding DNA: TGTGCCAGCAGTTTAGGCTTTTCAAGGGAGGCGGTAAAGGACGAGCAGTACTTC.

The chain recombines TRBV7-2 with TRBJ2-5; unclear D gene. Germline CDR1 reads SGHTA; CDR2 reads FQGNSA. The CDR3 spans 14 residues. Deletions cut 3 bases from V and 1 base from J, with 9 bases between. In nucleotides, the CDR3 is TGTGCCAGCAGCTTCGGTCGGTTCCAAGAGACCCAGTACTTC. Protein: CASSFGRFQETQYF.